These 9 T cell receptor beta chains originate from one sample sequenced in a study of blood T cell repertoires in COVID-19. Here immunoSEQ multiplex PCR was the method, and the copy in TCRdb shows in-frame clones only, minus some. The sample has 150,000 to 180,000 clones, 85% to 90% seen once; the top ten hold approximately 15%. The sequencing sample was made of peripheral blood. These receptors were obtained from a middle-aged woman with acute or convalescent COVID-19.

Only one count was recorded for this clone. The CDR3 bases are TGTGCCAGCAGCGAGACAGGCAGAACTGGAAACACCATATATTTT. It codes for CASSETGRTGNTIYF. The chain recombines TRBV9 with TRBJ1-3; perhaps TRBD1 as D (6 bases). Trimming cost V 3 bases and J 2 bases, with 12 bases left between them. Germline CDR1 SGDLS, CDR2 YYNGEE. The CDR3 contains 15 residues.

The rearrangement links TRBV7-9 to TRBJ2-7; no firm D call. From germline, CDR1 is SEHNR and CDR2 FQNEAQ (reference sequence). The CDR3 totals 15 residues. The germline V and J ends were trimmed by 1 base and 3 bases, with 13 bases remaining between them. The CDR3 spells CASSLEVYRSYEQYF. The CDR3 DNA is TGTGCCAGCAGCTTAGAGGTTTACAGAAGCTACGAGCAGTACTTC. The full variable domain, its missing parts supplied by reference TRBV7-9 and TRBJ2-7, is DTGVSQNPRHKITKRGQNVTFRCDPISEHNRLYWYRQTLGQGPEFLTYFQNEAQLEKSRLLSDRFSAERPKGSFSTLEIQRTEQGDSAMYLCASSLEVYRSYEQYFGPGTRLTVT.

The chain carries TRBV6-5 and TRBJ1-1; D might be TRBD1 (5 bases). Germline CDR1 is MNHEY and CDR2 is SVGAGI. CDR3 length: 16 amino acids. The V gene lost 4 bases and the J gene lost 4 bases, with 19 bases spanning the gap. CDR3: CASSSEVLTGTTEAFF. The CDR3 DNA reads as TGTGCCAGCAGTTCCGAAGTCCTTACAGGTACCACTGAAGCTTTCTTT.

Turning to this clone: Other DNA sequences of this sample code for an identical CDR3. This chain links TRBV27 with TRBJ1-2; the match to TRBD1 covers 7 bases. The trim removed 3 bases at V and 4 bases at J, leaving 5 bases unmatched. Germline assignment: CDR1 MNHEY and CDR2 SMNVEV (reference sequence). There are 14 residues in the CDR3. This CDR3 is CASSFQGERYGYTF. CDR3 nucleotides: TGTGCCAGCAGTTTCCAGGGGGAACGCTATGGCTACACCTTC.

The rearrangement uses TRBV29-1 and TRBJ1-2; the match to TRBD1 covers 9 bases. Germline loops: CDR1 SQVTM, CDR2 ANQGSEA. J lost 5 bases, V lost 5 bases, and 9 bases had no gene match. The CDR3 extends over 14 amino acids. Here the CDR3 reads CSVWSTGTGYGYTF. The CDR3 nucleotides are TGCAGCGTTTGGTCCACCGGGACAGGGTATGGCTACACCTTC.

This chain uses TRBV5-6 with TRBJ1-5, with TRBD1 identical over 9 bases. Germline V gene data show CDR1 as SGHDT and CDR2 as YYEEEE. The V segment lost 2 bases and the J segment 2 bases; nucleotides outside the gene matches: 2. The length of the CDR3 is 15 residues. The CDR3 DNA is TGTGCCAGCAGCTTACAGGGGGCTGGCAATCAGCCCCAGCATTTT. It yields the protein CASSLQGAGNQPQHF.

V is TRBV6-5 and J is TRBJ2-7, with D perhaps TRBD1 (5 bases). The germline gives CDR1 MNHEY, CDR2 SVGAGI. This CDR3 region has 14 residues. Trimming cost V 6 bases and J 4 bases, with 16 bases left between them. The CDR3 DNA reads as TGTGCCAGCAGCCTCCCCGGCAGGGTATACGAGCAGTACTTC. This sequence encodes CASSLPGRVYEQYF.

This clone was detected once. The gene calls are TRBV9 and TRBJ1-1; 8 bases fit TRBD1. CDR3 length: 14 residues. With V trimmed by 6 bases and J by 4 bases, 8 bases remained unmatched. The germline CDR1 and CDR2 sequences are SGDLS and YYNGEE. CDR3 in amino acids: CASTTQGGPTEAFF. CDR3 nucleotides: TGTGCCAGCACCACACAGGGGGGGCCCACTGAAGCTTTCTTT.

This clone turned up a few times. The chain employs TRBV11-3 and TRBJ1-6, with a weak D call TRBD1 (6 bases). The length of the CDR3 is 15 residues. The germline V gene has CDR1 SGHNT and CDR2 YENEEA. Trimming shortened V by 7 bases and J by 6 bases, and 16 bases separated the two germline ends. CDR3: CASKETTGPNSPLHF. DNA for the CDR3: TGTGCCAGCAAAGAAACGACAGGCCCTAATTCACCCCTCCACTTT.